The clone carrying this T cell receptor beta chain was observed many times. As yet, its antigen is unknown. The investigators amplified TCR beta CDR3 regions from RNA transcripts. A set of HTBI primers served as the primers for a first-round RT-PCR of the TCR CDR3. A single record per CDR3 protein comes from TCRdb applying MiXCR to the multiplex PCR reads. The data hold some 800,000 distinct CDR3 sequences, with 38% observed a single time. The data were taken from a study of T cells in Graves' hyperthyroidism and ophthalmopathy. Findings of the study overall: A median approximately 6.8 months before onset, the model predicted ophthalmopathy.

This sequence originates from a man between 18 and 29 years old with Graves' hyperthyroidism. Sequencing used blood.

CDR3 in amino acids: CASSRSTGLGEQYF. The CDR3 nucleotides are TGTGCCAGCAGCCGATCGACAGGGTTGGGCGAGCAGTACTTC. This sequence joins TRBV7-2 and TRBJ2-7; 7 bases fit TRBD1. The germline V gene encodes CDR1 SGHTA and CDR2 FQGNSA. This CDR3 has 14 amino acids. J gave up 6 bases and V 5 bases, and 10 bases lay outside the gene matches.